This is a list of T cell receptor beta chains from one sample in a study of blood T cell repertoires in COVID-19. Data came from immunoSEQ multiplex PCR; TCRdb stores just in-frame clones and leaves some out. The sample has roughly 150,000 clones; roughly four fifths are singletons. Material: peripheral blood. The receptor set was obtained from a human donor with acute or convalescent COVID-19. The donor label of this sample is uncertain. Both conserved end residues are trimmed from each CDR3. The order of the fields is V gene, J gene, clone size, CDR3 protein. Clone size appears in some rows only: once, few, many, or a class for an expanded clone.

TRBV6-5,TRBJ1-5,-,ASRSYSNQPQH
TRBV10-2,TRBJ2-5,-,ASSEFGGANY
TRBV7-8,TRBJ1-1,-,ASSLRTVLGTEAF
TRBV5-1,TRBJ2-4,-,ASSLGRSGENQY
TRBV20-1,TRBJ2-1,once,SASTDREYNEQF
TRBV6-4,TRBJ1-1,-,ASSAFLNTEAF
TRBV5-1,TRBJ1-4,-,ASSLGHRDTSEKLF
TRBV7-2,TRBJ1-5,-,ASSFAAEQPQH
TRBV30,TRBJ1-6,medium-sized,AWSGTTTSPLH
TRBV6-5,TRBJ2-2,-,ASSLAGRGELF
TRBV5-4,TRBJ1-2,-,ASSLAGVSNYGYT
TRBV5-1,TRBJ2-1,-,ASSLYTLGDEQF
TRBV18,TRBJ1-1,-,ASSPRGIEAF
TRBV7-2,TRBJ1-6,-,ASSLAYAGLGSPLH
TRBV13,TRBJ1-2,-,ASTRRGADGYT
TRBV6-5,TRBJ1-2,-,AASATDNYGYT
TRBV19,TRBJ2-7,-,ATGGQGEYEQY
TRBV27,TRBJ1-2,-,ASSPGVGFNYGYT
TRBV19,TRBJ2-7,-,ASSIFTGAYEQY